The clone carrying this TCR beta chain has ten or more counts. The source of the sample is a study of blood T cell repertoires in COVID-19. Study summary: The samples span acute and convalescent COVID-19 from the United States, Italy and Spain. The cDNA or gDNA used as material had been derived from T cells, B-cell-depleted T cells, or PBMCs.

How the authors handled the data: Amplifying reference gene primers gave estimates of nucleated cell counts. Profiling relied on immunoSEQ multiplex PCR, and the TCRdb table lists in-frame clones only, not all of them. D and trimming were read from the DNA, whereas the V and J calls and clone size are those reported in that table. The table lists 110,000 to 150,000 clones, roughly 82% of them singletons, with about 12% in the top ten. Between the trimmed V and J ends, which lost 4 bases and 3 bases, there was a span of 9 bases. Germline CDR1 reads LGHDT; CDR2 reads YNNKEL (reference sequence). The CDR3 spans 13 residues.

The TCR comes from a man aged 80 or over with acute or convalescent COVID-19. The material sequenced was peripheral blood. This chain links TRBV3-1 (or the pseudogene TRBV3-2) with TRBJ1-1; D not resolved. The CDR3 DNA follows: TGTGCCAGCAGCCCAAGAGGAGACACTGAAGCTTTCTTT. Protein: CASSPRGDTEAFF.